The clone carrying this T cell receptor beta chain has just a few counts. What it binds is not known. Primers included in the PCR were 60 Vbeta and 13 Jbeta primers. Profiling relied on immunoSEQ multiplex PCR, and the TCRdb table lists in-frame clones only, not all of them. The sample has some 150,000 clones; about 82% are singletons. This entry comes from a study of cytomegalovirus exposure and HLA in healthy donors. Study information: Genotyping showed 81% of hundreds of donors falling in the Caucasian-associated ancestry cluster.

V lost 4 bases and J lost 7, with 17 bases in between. Germline CDR1 is SGHKS and CDR2 is YYEKEE (reference sequence). The length of the CDR3 is 15 residues. In nominal health when sampled, donors likely had unrecorded immune exposures nonetheless. The study, taken as a whole, reports: Clonal expansion, a later analysis showed, was greater in HLA-associated TCR beta chains than in equally common others.

Input material: PBMCs. The receptor comes from a woman aged 40-49 years in good health and CMV-seropositive. The chain couples TRBV5-5 to TRBJ1-4; a weak D match, TRBD1 (5 bases). The CDR3 loop is CASSPGGEMGEKLFF. CDR3 in DNA: TGTGCCAGCAGCCCGGGGGGGGAAATGGGTGAAAAACTGTTTTTT.